This T cell receptor beta chain was documented in a study of identifying expanded T cells in peripheral blood (dated by TCRdb to between 2019 and 2020). Context from the whole study: Technical replicates were generated by sequencing separate aliquots of the same genomic DNA pool, and four replicates were compared pairwise. Results and caveats for the whole study, not just this receptor: About 1.1 differentially abundant clones were flagged by the binomial model between technical replicates, whereas about 15 and 18 were flagged over approximately two weeks and four weeks, respectively. The authors expected biological variance in healthy repertoires might increase further over much longer intervals such as months to years. For all healthy donors, the variance in clone template counts between two-week samples rose significantly as total template count increased. The beta-binomial model significantly reduced the number of clones called differentially abundant and the false-positive rate across all healthy-donor time intervals.

Trimmed from V: 5 bases; trimmed from J: 5 bases; junction bases lacking a gene match: 6. The CDR3 spans 15 residues, from the cysteine through the phenylalanine. The read is trimmed to its CDR3 DNA, 45 bases read in frame from base 1. As encoded in the germline V gene (reference sequence), CDR1 is SEHNR while CDR2 is FQNEAQ. During the collection period, no infections or other immune events were recorded for the healthy donors. Time-dependent variance in a beta-binomial model of T-cell clone differential abundance was calibrated using healthy-donor blood repertoires as a training cohort. The training cohort was composed of roughly 10 healthy donors, 3 female and 7 male. An age range of about 29 to 65 years, with an average of about 39 years, was recorded for the donors. Whole blood from each healthy donor was obtained from a commercial supplier and was collected at three time points about two weeks apart. Genomic DNA was extracted from unsorted whole blood for immunosequencing.

The immunoSEQ Assay, which relies on bias-controlled multiplex PCR amplification of genomic DNA, was used to profile TCRbeta CDR3 regions. The authors' pipeline ran thus. The absolute abundance of each unique TCRbeta CDR3 region was quantified after sequences were collapsed and filtered. Two models were used to test differential abundance: a binomial model (Fisher-equivalent) and a beta-binomial model that adds time-dependent variance fitted from healthy donors. Clones with fewer than 5 combined templates were removed, and a clone was called differentially abundant if the clone's Benjamini-Hochberg FDR was below 0.01. In the beta-binomial model, variance was expressed as a function of the total template count across the two samples, in the form v = (b*log(k)+a)^2. TCRdb obtained this table from immuneACCESS and retained in-frame rearrangements with V and J assigned. These tables miss some clones; where compared with another copy, unresolved V genes account for less than half of the shortfall, and the remainder is unexplained. V and J calls and clone size are given by that table; D and trimming were obtained from the DNA. The sample table lists around 94,000 clones, 88% of them with a count of one. The ten largest clones represent roughly 15% of the sample.

A word on this clone: It has no known antigen specificity. No base qualities exist here, and no much larger clone lies one base off it.

The rearranged segments are TRBV7-9 and TRBJ1-4; 9 central nucleotides agree with TRBD1. This TCR was recovered from a person aged 18 to 75 in good health. The sample consisted of blood. The DNA sequence reads TGTGCCAGCAGCCCCCGGGACAGGGAAAATGAAAAACTGTTTTTT. Translated, this gives CASSPRDRENEKLFF.